The 32 T cell receptor beta chains presented below share a single source sample, sequenced in a study of tumor and adjacent non-tumor tissue in lung cancer. The library came from three nested PCR rounds adapted from ARM-PCR protocols. TCRdb fed the multiplex PCR reads into MiXCR, producing one record per CDR3 protein. The table shows 120,000 or so distinct CDR3 sequences, with roughly 67% occurring only once. RNA was extracted from bulk tissue without any cell sorting. Sample: lung tumor tissue. The receptors originated from a man aged 30 to 45 with non-small cell lung cancer.

About this clonotype itself: A much larger clone is a single base away; this may be a read error. This chain uses TRBV4-2 with TRBJ2-1; TRBD1 matches at 8 bases. The CDR3 loop spans 15 amino acids. Trimming at V came to 4 bases and at J to 6 bases, leaving 8 bases not matched to a gene. Germline CDR1 and CDR2: LGHNA and YNFKEQ. The CDR3 loop is CASSPGQGPFNEQFF. The CDR3 DNA reads as TGTGCCAGCAGCCCCGGACAGGGACCCTTCAATGAGCAGTTCTTC.

As for this clonotype: One base away lies a much larger clone, so this may be a sequencing read error. The chain has TRBV4-1 and TRBJ1-2, with 8 bases aligning to TRBD1. CDR1 MGHRA and CDR2 YSYEKL come from the germline V gene. The CDR3 has 16 residues. CDR3 in DNA: TGCGCCCGCAGCCAAGATTTGTACAGGGGGAACTATGGCTACACCTTC. Its translation: CARSQDLYRGNYGYTF.

The chain combines TRBV11-3 with TRBJ2-7, with a weak D call TRBD2 (6 bases). Germline values: CDR1 SGHNT, CDR2 YENEEA. This CDR3 comprises 13 residues. Trimming removed 4 bases from V and 3 bases from J, with 10 bases in between. Here the CDR3 reads CASSSGTYYEQYF. Here the CDR3 DNA reads TGTGCCAGCAGCTCAGGGACTTACTACGAGCAGTACTTC.

Comments on this clonotype: The junction and the germline gene differ at one end; a read error may be behind it. The rearrangement joins TRBV5-4 to TRBJ2-3, with TRBD2 identical over 7 bases. Per germline, CDR1 SGHNT and CDR2 YYREEE (reference sequence). The CDR3 spans 15 residues. The CDR3 DNA reads as TGTGTCAGCAGCCCCCTGGGCGGGGGAGGAGATACGCAGTATTTT. This encodes CVSSPLGGGGDTQYF.

Note on this clonotype: One end of the junction varies from germline; a read error may be responsible. The chain couples TRBV7-9 to TRBJ2-6; the match to TRBD1 covers 9 bases. The CDR3 covers 18 residues. The germline V gene encodes CDR1 SEHNR and CDR2 FQNEAQ (reference sequence). The DNA for the CDR3 is TGTGCCAGCAGCTTTCTAACAGGGGGCGCGTCTGGGGCCAACGTCATGACTTTC. It yields the protein CASSFLTGGASGANVMTF.

In the case of this clonotype: Without the conserved terminal phenylalanine or tryptophan, this CDR3 likely stems from a read error. The chain is built from TRBV6-6 and TRBJ1-1; D is ambiguous. The CDR3 runs to 13 residues. V lost 0 bases to trimming and J lost 5 bases, with 7 bases between them. Germline CDR1 reads MNHNY; CDR2 reads SVGAGI (reference sequence). For the CDR3, the DNA is TGTGCCAGCAGTTACTCTGGGTTAACTGAAGCTTTCTTA. Protein sequence: CASSYSGLTEAFL.

In regard to this clonotype: The junction and the germline gene differ at one end; a read error may be behind it. This rearrangement joins TRBV6-1 to TRBJ2-3; D gene unclear. The CDR3 consists of 17 residues. Germline V CDR1 and CDR2: MNHNS, SASEGT. CDR3 in amino acids: CASRWVGSRPESDTQYF. The CDR3 DNA sequence: TGCGCCAGCCGATGGGTGGGGTCCCGACCAGAATCGGATACGCAGTATTTT.

Concerning this clonotype: The junction departs from germline at one end; a sequencing error may be responsible. The chain carries TRBV20-1 and TRBJ2-7; 7 bases are shared with TRBD2. Germline V gives CDR1 DFQATT, CDR2 SNEGSKA (reference sequence). This CDR3 region has 15 residues. This chain's CDR3 is CSARGTSERSYEQHF. The CDR3 coding sequence is TGCAGTGCTAGAGGTACTAGCGAGAGGTCCTACGAGCAGCACTTC.

This clonotype has only a few counts. V gene TRBV30 combines with J gene TRBJ1-1; D is unresolved. The CDR3 contains 13 residues. V dropped 2 bases and J dropped 1 base, with 8 bases sitting between them. Germline V lookup: CDR1 GTSNPN, CDR2 SVGIG (reference sequence). CDR3 bases: TGTGCCTGGAGTCGACTGAGGAACACTGAAGCTTTCTTT. Protein sequence: CAWSRLRNTEAFF.

This clonotype appeared once. Likely a read error: the CDR3 ends without its conserved phenylalanine or tryptophan. J is TRBJ1-6 and V is TRBV20-1; no clear D gene. From germline, CDR1 is DFQATT and CDR2 SNEGSKA (reference sequence). The CDR3 runs to 12 residues. Trimming took off 2 bases at V and 14 bases at J, with 13 bases between the two ends. The CDR3 DNA sequence: TGCAGTGCTAGAATTGGGGAGAGGGCCCTCCACCTA. This translates into CSARIGERALHL.

To note about this clonotype: A junction end diverges from the germline sequence, so it may reflect a read error. The V gene is TRBV6-5, the J gene TRBJ2-1; 7 bases match TRBD1. Germline CDR1 reads MNHEY; CDR2 reads SVGAGI. There are 12 residues in the CDR3. CDR3 protein: CTSSTGQAQWFF. CDR3 DNA: TGTACCAGCAGTACAGGACAGGCCCAGTGGTTCTTC.

On this clonotype: This may stem from a read error, because a much larger clone lies one nucleotide away. The V and J genes are TRBV6-5 and TRBJ1-4, with 10 bases identical to TRBD1. V was clipped by 5 bases and J by 8 bases; unmatched bases: 8. This CDR3 region has 15 residues. CDR1 is MNHEY and CDR2 is SVGAGI in the germline V gene. The chain's CDR3 is CASSQARTGGEKLFF. As DNA, the CDR3 is TGTGCCAGCAGTCAAGCCAGGACAGGGGGGGAAAAACTGTTTTTT.

In its sample, this clonotype was seen a few times. The junction departs from germline at one end; a sequencing error may be responsible. The rearrangement joins TRBV18 to TRBJ2-2; TRBD2 might be the D (5 bases). Germline values: CDR1 KGHSH, CDR2 LQKENI. The CDR3 has 12 amino acids. The CDR3 region is CASSTYTGELLF. The CDR3 nucleotides are TGTGCCAGCTCAACATACACCGGGGAGCTGCTTTTT.

Remarks on this clonotype: A much more abundant neighbour one base away suggests this may be a read error. The rearrangement joins TRBV6-2 or TRBV6-3 to TRBJ2-7, with D tentatively TRBD2 (5 bases). CDR3 length: 14 amino acids. From germline, CDR1 is MNHEY and CDR2 SVGEGT. V was trimmed by 4 bases and J by 3 bases, leaving 13 bases between them. The CDR3 loop reads CASSSQRTLYEQYF. DNA of the CDR3: TGTGCCAGCAGTTCTCAGCGGACCCTCTACGAGCAGTACTTC.

This clonotype appeared once. A read error may produce the germline difference seen at one junction end. This chain uses TRBV20-1 with TRBJ2-5; TRBD2 agrees at 10 bases. Germline CDR1 DFQATT, CDR2 SNEGSKA (reference sequence). This CDR3 is 15 amino acids long. In DNA form, the CDR3 reads TGCAGTGCTAGAGATCTAGCGGGGGCAGAAGAGACCCGGTACTTC. Amino acid sequence: CSARDLAGAEETRYF.

This clonotype appeared a few times. V usage is TRBV7-9 and J usage is TRBJ1-4, with D possibly TRBD1 on 6 matching bases. The V gene lost 6 bases and the J gene lost 10 bases, with 12 bases spanning the gap. In germline, CDR1 is SEHNR, CDR2 FQNEAQ (reference sequence). This CDR3 contains 12 residues. CDR3 loop: CASSSDRGKLFF. The CDR3 DNA reads as TGTGCCAGCAGTTCGGACAGAGGAAAACTGTTTTTT.

Concerning this clonotype itself: The junction shows a germline mismatch at one end, possibly a read error. In DNA, the CDR3 is TGTGCCAGCGGGACTAGTTACAATGAGCTGTTCTTC. This translates into CASGTSYNELFF. The chain has TRBV12-3 or TRBV12-4 and TRBJ2-1; 8 positions match TRBD2. The length of the CDR3 is 12 residues.

As for this clonotype: Relative to the germline gene, one junction end is altered; a read error may explain this. V usage is TRBV12-3 or TRBV12-4 and J usage is TRBJ2-5; D ambiguous. CDR3 size: 14 residues. In DNA form, the CDR3 reads TGTGCCAGCAGTTTACCGGAGTCCCAAGAGATCCAGTATTTC. It yields the protein CASSLPESQEIQYF.

As regards this clonotype: A much bigger clone sits one base away, suggesting this may be a read error. This chain uses TRBV20-1 with TRBJ1-6, with TRBD1 identical over 7 bases. There are 16 residues in the CDR3. Germline-derived CDR1 and CDR2 are DFQATT and SNEGSKA (reference sequence). The CDR3 is CNARGTGQVYNSPLHF. The CDR3, as DNA: TGCAATGCTAGAGGCACCGGACAGGTCTATAATTCACCCCTCCACTTT.

As DNA, the CDR3 is TGTGCCAGCAGGCTGCGCCACCTACAGGGGGTGATCACAGATACGCAGTATTTT. The encoded protein is CASRLRHLQGVITDTQYF. The chain recombines TRBV11-2 with TRBJ2-3; 8 positions agree with TRBD1. This CDR3 is built from 18 residues. Losses at the gene ends were 6 bases for V and 2 bases for J; bases not matched to a gene: 16. In germline, CDR1 is SGHAT, CDR2 FQNNGV.

As regards this clonotype: A read error may account for a junction end that differs from germline. The chain has TRBV5-1 and TRBJ1-1; no firm D call. Germline V gene lookup returns CDR1 SGHRS and CDR2 YFSETQ. The CDR3 runs 13 residues. The CDR3 protein is CASSLWTRTEAFF. CDR3 sequence (DNA): TGCGCCAGTAGCTTGTGGACCCGGACTGAAGCTTTCTTT.

This chain connects TRBV7-9 to TRBJ2-1, with 7 bases matching TRBD2. The CDR3 spans 13 residues. Germline V gives CDR1 SEHNR, CDR2 FQNEAQ (reference sequence). V lost 1 base, J lost 14 bases, and 8 bases stayed unmatched. The CDR3 nucleotides are TGTGCCAGCAGCTTAGGGACGGGGGGTAAGGAGTTCTTC. Protein product: CASSLGTGGKEFF.

Regarding this clonotype: The CDR3 ends on some other residue instead of the conserved phenylalanine or tryptophan, so this is likely a read error. CDR3 sequence: CSAPRAGRGSYEQYY. The CDR3 DNA sequence: TGCAGTGCCCCCCGCGCGGGACGGGGCTCCTACGAGCAGTACTAC. The J gene is TRBJ2-7, the V gene TRBV20-1; TRBD2 might be the D (6 bases). CDR3 length: 15 amino acids. CDR1 and CDR2 from the germline V gene are DFQATT and SNEGSKA (reference sequence). Trimming took off 6 bases at V and 0 bases at J, with 18 bases between the two ends.

V gene TRBV30 combines with J gene TRBJ2-7; possibly TRBD1 or TRBD2 for D (5 bases each). CDR1 is GTSNPN, CDR2 SVGIG, per germline (reference sequence). The CDR3 spans 13 residues. V was shortened by 0 bases and J by 3 bases, with 9 bases between the two germline ends. CDR3 amino acids: CAWSVGDGYEQYF. The CDR3 DNA reads as TGTGCCTGGAGTGTAGGGGACGGCTACGAGCAGTACTTC.

The chain uses TRBV7-2 and TRBJ1-5; D is unclear. There are 14 residues in the CDR3. CDR1 is SGHTA, CDR2 FQGNSA, per germline. V was trimmed by 2 bases and J by 5 bases, leaving 10 bases between them. CDR3 amino acids: CASSLFRVDQPQHF. CDR3 bases: TGTGCCAGCAGCTTATTTAGGGTGGATCAGCCCCAGCATTTT.

Concerning this clonotype itself: One end of the junction does not line up with germline, which may come from a read error. The chain's CDR3 is CTARDNWGNKPQHF. The DNA for the CDR3 is TGCACTGCCCGAGACAATTGGGGCAATAAGCCCCAGCATTTT. This chain uses TRBV20-1 with TRBJ1-5, with a weak D call TRBD1 (5 bases). CDR1 and CDR2 from the germline V gene are DFQATT and SNEGSKA (reference sequence). The CDR3 length is 14 residues.

This clonotype was seen a few times. A read error may be the cause here, since a much bigger clone is one base away. V is TRBV12-3 or TRBV12-4 and J is TRBJ2-4, with TRBD2 identical over 7 bases. The CDR3 sequence is 13 residues long. J gave up 2 bases and V 10 bases, and 5 bases lay outside the gene matches. CDR3 amino acids: CATAGGTKNIQYF. The DNA for the CDR3 is TGTGCCACAGCCGGGGGGACCAAAAACATTCAGTACTTC.

This clonotype is classed as large. The chain combines TRBV11-2 with TRBJ1-5; D is uncertain. Trimming removed 2 bases from V and 3 bases from J, with 8 bases in between. Germline CDR1 reads SGHAT; CDR2 reads FQNNGV. The CDR3 loop spans 14 amino acids. CDR3 DNA sequence: TGTGCCAGCAGCTTATCTGGGGACAATCAGCCCCAGCATTTT. Its protein is CASSLSGDNQPQHF. Full variable domain (missing parts from reference TRBV11-2 and TRBJ1-5): EAGVAQSPRYKIIEKRQSVAFWCNPISGHATLYWYQQILGQGPKLLIQFQNNGVVDDSQLPKDRFSAERLKGVDSTLKIQPAKLEDSAVYLCASSLSGDNQPQHFGDGTRLSIL.

Comments on this clonotype: Being one base from a much bigger clone, this may be a read error. The V call is TRBV6-5, the J call TRBJ2-7; 12 nucleotides match TRBD1. In germline, CDR1 is MNHEY, CDR2 SVGAGI. This CDR3 is 15 amino acids long. Losses at the gene ends were 6 bases for V and 7 bases for J; bases not matched to a gene: 10. For the CDR3, the DNA is TGTGCCAGCAGCCCGCCGGGACAGGGGGCCGGTGAGCAGTACTTC. Residues: CASSPPGQGAGEQYF.

The J gene is TRBJ2-3, the V gene TRBV5-6, with a tentative D call TRBD2 (5 bases). CDR3 size: 16 residues. V was trimmed by 3 bases and J by 6 bases, leaving 20 bases between them. The germline V gene encodes CDR1 SGHDT and CDR2 YYEEEE. CDR3 nucleotide sequence: TGTGCCAGCAGCTGGGCTCTAGAGGGCCTCTGGGATACGCAGTATTTT. Amino acid sequence: CASSWALEGLWDTQYF. Full variable domain (remainder filled in from reference TRBV5-6 and TRBJ2-3): DAGVTQSPTHLIKTRGQQVTLRCSPKSGHDTVSWYQQALGQGPQFIFQYYEEEERQRGNFPDRFSGHQFPNYSSELNVNALLLGDSALYLCASSWALEGLWDTQYFGPGTRLTVL.

Of note for this clonotype: A clone one base away is much larger, so this may be a read error. J is TRBJ2-3 and V is TRBV4-2, with D unclear. Germline assignment: CDR1 LGHNA and CDR2 YNFKEQ. This CDR3 comprises 14 residues. CDR3 nucleotide sequence: TGTACCAGCAGCCAAGGCGGTGGTTCAGATACGCAGTATTTT. It translates to CTSSQGGGSDTQYF.

Remarks on this clonotype: Relative to the germline gene, one junction end is altered; a read error may explain this. The chain is built from TRBV7-8 and TRBJ2-2; 9 bases fit TRBD1. The germline V gene encodes CDR1 SGHVS and CDR2 FQNEAQ. There are 16 residues in the CDR3. The CDR3, as DNA: TGTGCCATCAGCGATGACAGACAGGGGGACGCCGGGGAGCTGTTTTTT. As protein: CAISDDRQGDAGELFF.